This T cell receptor (beta chain) was profiled in a study of T cells in Graves' hyperthyroidism and ophthalmopathy. General observations from the study: Before onset, ophthalmopathy was predicted by the model a median 6.5 months earlier.

Amplification yielded TCR beta CDR3 regions, with RNA transcripts as the source. The HTBI primer set served for first-round RT-PCR of the TCR CDR3. TCRdb itself ran the multiplex PCR reads through MiXCR, one entry per CDR3 protein. This table has around 520,000 distinct CDR3 sequences, roughly 14% appearing once. In patients aged 18 to 65, hyperthyroidism was newly diagnosed, with duration under 2 months. Diagnosis rested on symptoms, serum thyroxine and TRAb, thyroid ultrasound, and orbital computed tomography. This clonotype was picked up many times. Its antigen is undetermined. This CDR3 is built from 16 residues. Unmatched junction bases numbered 9, after V lost 6 bases and J lost 1 base.

This TCR derives from a woman under 30 with Graves' hyperthyroidism. J is TRBJ2-5 and V is TRBV12-3 or TRBV12-4; 9 positions agree with TRBD2. Sequenced sample: blood. CDR3 in DNA: TGTGCCAGCAGGGACGGGTCTAGCGGGGTCCAAGAGACCCAGTACTTC. Translated, it gives CASRDGSSGVQETQYF.